These 9 T cell receptor beta chains came from one sample sequenced in a study of T cells in Graves' hyperthyroidism and ophthalmopathy. Amplification targeted TCR beta CDR3 regions from RNA transcripts. Carried out on the TCR CDR3, a first-round RT-PCR used the HTBI primer set. TCRdb itself ran the multiplex PCR reads through MiXCR, one entry per CDR3 protein. This sample has 300,000 to 500,000 distinct CDR3 sequences, with about 14% found just once. The specimen was blood. The origin of the receptors is a man between 50 and 59 years old with Graves' ophthalmopathy.

This clonotype came up many times. The rearrangement joins TRBV7-2 to TRBJ1-1; TRBD1 agrees at 7 bases. This CDR3 comprises 14 residues. The trim removed 5 bases at V and 4 bases at J, leaving 7 bases unmatched. Germline CDR1 and CDR2: SGHTA and FQGNSA. CDR3 region: CASSPLTGLTEAFF. The CDR3 DNA reads TGTGCCAGCAGCCCGCTGACAGGGCTCACTGAAGCTTTCTTT.

This clonotype has ten or more counts. The V and J genes are TRBV30 and TRBJ1-1; TRBD1 might be the D (6 bases). This CDR3 spans 13 amino acids. V gave up 1 base and J gave up 5 bases, with 11 bases separating them. Per germline, CDR1 GTSNPN and CDR2 SVGIG (reference sequence). This CDR3 reads CAWSAGRGTEAFF. CDR3 DNA sequence: TGTGCCTGGAGTGCGGGCAGGGGAACTGAAGCTTTCTTT.

This clonotype has more than one count but fewer than ten. The chain has TRBV6-1 and TRBJ2-5; a weak D match, TRBD2 (5 bases). The CDR3 spans 13 residues. Germline V gives CDR1 MNHNS, CDR2 SASEGT. V lost 7 bases, J lost 3 bases, and 12 bases lay in between. The CDR3 loop reads CASNPGDKETQYF. The CDR3 DNA reads TGTGCCAGCAATCCCGGGGATAAAGAGACCCAGTACTTC.

This clonotype has just a few counts. This rearrangement joins TRBV18 to TRBJ2-4; maybe TRBD2 (6 bases). In germline, CDR1 is KGHSH, CDR2 LQKENI. The CDR3 sequence is 15 residues long. The ends were cut back, 3 bases at V and 0 bases at J, with 9 bases in the middle. As DNA, the CDR3 is TGTGCCAGCTCACCGGGACTCGTAGCCAAAAACATTCAGTACTTC. Translating gives CASSPGLVAKNIQYF.

This clonotype was recorded many times. The genes are TRBV27 and TRBJ2-1; 10 positions agree with TRBD2. The CDR3 consists of 16 residues. The V and J ends lost 5 bases and 1 base, in that order; junction bases with no gene match: 5. Germline CDR1 MNHEY, CDR2 SMNVEV (reference sequence). In nucleotides, the CDR3 is TGTGCCAGCAGTGTCACTAGCGGGAAATCCTACAATGAGCAGTTCTTC. It is translated as CASSVTSGKSYNEQFF.

This chain connects TRBV19 to TRBJ1-5, with D perhaps TRBD1 (5 bases). The CDR3 has 18 residues. Germline CDR1 reads LNHDA; CDR2 reads SQIVND (reference sequence). V was shortened by 10 bases and J by 0 bases, with 25 bases between the two germline ends. As DNA, the CDR3 is TGTGCCACTATACAACGGGATGGGGGTGCTTATAGCAATCAGCCCCAGCATTTT. Translated, it gives CATIQRDGGAYSNQPQHF.

The chain couples TRBV5-1 to TRBJ1-1; no definite D call. Trimming took off 5 bases at V and 4 bases at J, with 12 bases between the two ends. The CDR3 sequence is 13 residues long. Germline V gives CDR1 SGHRS, CDR2 YFSETQ. This chain's CDR3 is CASSPDSSTEAFF. CDR3 sequence (DNA): TGCGCCAGCAGTCCGGATTCCAGCACTGAAGCTTTCTTT.

The CDR3, as DNA: TGTGCCTGGAGTGTAAAGAGAGGGAGTGGAGCTTTCTTT. Translating gives CAWSVKRGSGAFF. The rearrangement joins TRBV30 to TRBJ1-1; no reliable D call. Trimming pared 0 bases from V and 10 bases from J, leaving 15 bases between. CDR3 length: 13 residues. CDR1 is GTSNPN and CDR2 is SVGIG in the germline V gene (reference sequence).

In regard to this clonotype: Being one base from a much bigger clone, this may be a read error. J is TRBJ2-7 and V is TRBV28; either TRBD1 or TRBD2 may fit D (5 bases each). Per germline, CDR1 MDHEN and CDR2 SYDVKM. This CDR3 region has 12 residues. The CDR3: CACSFSGLEQYF. The CDR3 DNA reads as TGTGCCTGCAGTTTTTCGGGGCTCGAGCAGTACTTC.